This T cell receptor beta chain was identified in a study of T cells after yellow fever vaccination. Turning to the study itself: With SMART-Seq v4 Ultra Low Input, the fractions containing low cell numbers were prepared.

The CDR3 length is 15 residues. V gave up 7 bases and J gave up 5 bases, with 19 bases separating them. MiXCR, run by TCRdb on the 5' RACE reads, gives a single entry per CDR3 protein. The profile shows some 400,000 distinct CDR3 sequences, approximately 19% of them singletons. This sequence originates from a man aged 18 to 30 who received the YFV17D yellow fever vaccine. The genes are TRBV12-3 or TRBV12-4 and TRBJ2-3, with a weak D call TRBD2 (5 bases). The sequenced sample was PBMCs, obtained before the yellow fever booster vaccination. The CDR3 bases are TGTGCCAGCACCCCCAGCGGACTTCGGGGAGATACGCAGTATTTT. Amino acids: CASTPSGLRGDTQYF.